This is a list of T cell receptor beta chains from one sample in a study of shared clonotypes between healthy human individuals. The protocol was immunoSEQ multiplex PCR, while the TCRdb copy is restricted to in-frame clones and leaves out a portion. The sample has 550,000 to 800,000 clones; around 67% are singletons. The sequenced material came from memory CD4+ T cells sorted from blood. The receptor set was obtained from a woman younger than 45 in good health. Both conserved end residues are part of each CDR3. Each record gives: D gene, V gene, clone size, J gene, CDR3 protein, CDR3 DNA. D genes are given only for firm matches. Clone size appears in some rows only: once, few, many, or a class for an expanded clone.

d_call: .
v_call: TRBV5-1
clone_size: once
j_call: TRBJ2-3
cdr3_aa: CASSRQPVTYSTDTQYF
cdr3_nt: TGCGCCAGCAGCCGGCAGCCAGTGACGTACAGCACAGATACGCAGTATTTT

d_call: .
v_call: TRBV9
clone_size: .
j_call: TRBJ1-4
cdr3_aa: CASSVGRDRTNEKLFF
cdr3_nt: TGTGCCAGCAGCGTAGGCAGGGATAGGACTAATGAAAAACTGTTTTTT

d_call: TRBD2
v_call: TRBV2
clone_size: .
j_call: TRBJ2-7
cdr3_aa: CASSEQSGRTYEQYF
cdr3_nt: TGTGCCAGCAGTGAACAAAGCGGGAGGACCTACGAGCAGTACTTC

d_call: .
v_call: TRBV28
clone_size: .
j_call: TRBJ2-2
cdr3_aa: CASSPRPANTGELFF
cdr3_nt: TGTGCCAGCAGCCCTCGACCAGCGAACACCGGGGAGCTGTTTTTT

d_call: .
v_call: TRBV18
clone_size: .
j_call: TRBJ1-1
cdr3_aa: CASHLGGTEAFF
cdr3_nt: TGTGCCAGCCACCTGGGTGGCACTGAAGCTTTCTTT

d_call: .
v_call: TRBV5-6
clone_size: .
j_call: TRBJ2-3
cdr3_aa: CASSLASVSDTQYF
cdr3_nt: TGTGCCAGCAGCTTGGCCTCGGTGTCAGATACGCAGTATTTT

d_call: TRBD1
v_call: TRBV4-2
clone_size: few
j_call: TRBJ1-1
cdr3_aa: CASSHRDRGDSEAFF
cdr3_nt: TGTGCCAGCAGCCACCGGGACAGGGGCGATTCTGAAGCTTTCTTT

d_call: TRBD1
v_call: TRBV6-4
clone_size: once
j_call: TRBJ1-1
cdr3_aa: CASEGPDRGKVTEAFF
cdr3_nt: TGTGCCTCCGAGGGGCCGGACAGGGGTAAAGTCACTGAAGCTTTCTTT

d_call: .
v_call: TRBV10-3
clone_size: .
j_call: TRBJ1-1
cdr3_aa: CAISRDTNTEAFF
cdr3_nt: TGTGCCATCAGCCGGGACACGAACACTGAAGCTTTCTTT

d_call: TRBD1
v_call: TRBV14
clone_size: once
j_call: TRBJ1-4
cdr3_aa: CASSTRQGEKLFF
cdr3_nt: TGTGCCAGCAGCACGCGACAGGGCGAAAAACTGTTTTTT

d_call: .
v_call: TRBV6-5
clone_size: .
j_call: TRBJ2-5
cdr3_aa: CASSKNQETQYF
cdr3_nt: TGTGCCAGCAGTAAGAACCAAGAGACCCAGTACTTC

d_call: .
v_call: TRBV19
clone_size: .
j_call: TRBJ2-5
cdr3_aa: CASRTGLGETQYF
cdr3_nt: TGTGCCAGTAGAACAGGGTTGGGAGAGACCCAGTACTTC

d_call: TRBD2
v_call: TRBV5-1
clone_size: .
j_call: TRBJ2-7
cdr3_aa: CASSLEAGGERYEQYF
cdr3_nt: TGCGCCAGCAGCTTGGAAGCGGGGGGTGAAAGATACGAGCAGTACTTC

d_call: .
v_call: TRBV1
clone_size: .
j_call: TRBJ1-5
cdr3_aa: CTSSQETGSRDSNQPQHF
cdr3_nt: TGCACCAGCAGCCAAGAGACAGGTTCCAGGGATAGCAATCAGCCCCAGCATTTT

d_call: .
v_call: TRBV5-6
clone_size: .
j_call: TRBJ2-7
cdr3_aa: CASSSGTVSYEQYF
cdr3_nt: TGTGCCAGCAGCAGTGGGACGGTTTCCTACGAGCAGTACTTC

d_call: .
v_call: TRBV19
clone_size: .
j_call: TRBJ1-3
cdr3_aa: CASSNPSSAGNTIYF
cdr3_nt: TGTGCCAGTAGTAATCCGAGTTCGGCGGGAAACACCATATATTTT

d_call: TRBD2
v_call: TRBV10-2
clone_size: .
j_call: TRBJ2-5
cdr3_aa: CASSGSSGTSGQETQYF
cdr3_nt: TGCGCCAGCAGCGGGTCTAGCGGGACTTCTGGGCAAGAGACCCAGTACTTC

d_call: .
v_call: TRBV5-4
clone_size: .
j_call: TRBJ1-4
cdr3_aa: CASSLDSVNEKLFF
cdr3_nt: TGTGCCAGCAGCCTTGACTCCGTTAATGAAAAACTGTTTTTT

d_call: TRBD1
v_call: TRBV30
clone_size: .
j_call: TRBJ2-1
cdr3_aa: CAWSSQGDEQFF
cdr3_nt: TGTGCCTGGAGTTCACAGGGGGATGAGCAGTTCTTC

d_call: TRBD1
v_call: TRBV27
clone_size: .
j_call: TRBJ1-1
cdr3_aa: CASRATGVNTEAFF
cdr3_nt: TGTGCCAGCAGGGCGACAGGGGTGAACACTGAAGCTTTCTTT

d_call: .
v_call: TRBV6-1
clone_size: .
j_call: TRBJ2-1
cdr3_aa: CASSKGLVSYNEQFF
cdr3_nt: TGTGCCAGCAGTAAGGGACTGGTCTCCTACAATGAGCAGTTCTTC

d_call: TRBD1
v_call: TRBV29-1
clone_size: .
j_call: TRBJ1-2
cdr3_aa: CSVGGTGNYGYTF
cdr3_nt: TGCAGCGTCGGGGGGACAGGGAACTATGGCTACACCTTC

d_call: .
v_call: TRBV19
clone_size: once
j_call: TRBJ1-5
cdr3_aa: CASSSRSSEGPGQPQHF
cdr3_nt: TGTGCCAGTAGTAGTAGGTCGTCGGAGGGCCCCGGGCAGCCCCAGCATTTT

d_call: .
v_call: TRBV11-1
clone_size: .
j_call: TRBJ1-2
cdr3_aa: CASSRAGAHYGYTF
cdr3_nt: TGTGCCAGCAGCAGGGCAGGGGCTCACTATGGCTACACCTTC

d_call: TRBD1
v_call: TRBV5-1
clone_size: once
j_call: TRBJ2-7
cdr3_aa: CASSLEQGGYEQYF
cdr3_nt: TGCGCCAGCAGCTTGGAACAGGGGGGCTACGAGCAGTACTTC

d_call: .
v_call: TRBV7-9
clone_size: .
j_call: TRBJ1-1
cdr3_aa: CASSLIFGTEAFF
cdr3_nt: TGTGCCAGCAGCTTAATTTTTGGCACTGAAGCTTTCTTT

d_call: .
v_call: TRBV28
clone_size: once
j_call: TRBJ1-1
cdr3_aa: CASVGGTSNTEAFF
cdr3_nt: TGTGCCAGCGTTGGGGGAACGTCGAACACTGAAGCTTTCTTT

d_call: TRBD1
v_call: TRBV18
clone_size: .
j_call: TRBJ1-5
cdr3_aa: CASSSRTGLSNQPQHF
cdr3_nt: TGTGCCAGCTCCTCTCGGACAGGCCTTAGCAATCAGCCCCAGCATTTT

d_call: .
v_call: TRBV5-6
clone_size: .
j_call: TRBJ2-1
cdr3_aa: CASSFLGESTYNEQFF
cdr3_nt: TGTGCCAGCAGCTTCTTAGGGGAAAGTACCTACAATGAGCAGTTCTTC

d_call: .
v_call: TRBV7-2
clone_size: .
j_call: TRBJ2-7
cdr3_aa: CASSLVFSGDYYEQYF
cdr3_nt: TGTGCCAGCAGCTTAGTGTTTAGCGGAGACTACTACGAGCAGTACTTC

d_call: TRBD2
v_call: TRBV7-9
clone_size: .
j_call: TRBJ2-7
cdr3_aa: CASSRGLAGSYEQYF
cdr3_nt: TGTGCCAGCAGCAGAGGACTAGCGGGATCCTACGAGCAGTACTTC

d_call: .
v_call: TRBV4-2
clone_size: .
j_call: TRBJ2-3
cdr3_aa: CASSQGTESLTDTQYF
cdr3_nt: TGTGCCAGCAGCCAAGGGACTGAAAGCCTCACAGATACGCAGTATTTT

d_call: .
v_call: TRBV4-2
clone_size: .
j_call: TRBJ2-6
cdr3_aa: CASSPRGHSGANVLTF
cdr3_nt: TGTGCCAGCAGCCCCCGGGGACACTCTGGGGCCAACGTCCTGACTTTC

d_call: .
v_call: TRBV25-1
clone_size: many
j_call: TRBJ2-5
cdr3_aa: CASSGRQRQETQYF
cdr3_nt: TGTGCCAGCAGTGGTCGACAGCGGCAAGAGACCCAGTACTTC

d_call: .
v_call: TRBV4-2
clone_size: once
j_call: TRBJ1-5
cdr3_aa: CASSPTDSQAAGGQPQHF
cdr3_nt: TGTGCCAGCAGCCCCACGGACAGTCAGGCCGCTGGTGGTCAGCCCCAGCATTTT

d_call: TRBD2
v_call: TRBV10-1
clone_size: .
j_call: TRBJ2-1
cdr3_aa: CASSEGGTSSIEQFF
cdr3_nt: TGCGCCAGCAGTGAGGGTGGGACTAGCTCCATTGAGCAGTTCTTC

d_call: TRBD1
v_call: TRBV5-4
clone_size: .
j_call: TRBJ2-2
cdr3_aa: CASSPGGWTGTLTGELFF
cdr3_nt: TGTGCCAGCAGCCCCGGAGGATGGACAGGGACGCTCACCGGGGAGCTGTTTTTT